The 21 T cell receptor beta chains in this list originate from one sample, sequenced in a study of cytomegalovirus exposure and HLA in healthy donors. Both 60 Vbeta primers and 13 Jbeta primers went into the PCR. Produced via immunoSEQ multiplex PCR; TCRdb's table is partial and in-frame only. The sample consists of roughly 200,000 clones, approximately 80% of them appearing once. The sequenced sample consisted of PBMCs. Every receptor here comes from a woman aged 25 to 45 in good health and CMV-seronegative.

V and J are TRBV7-8 and TRBJ2-1, with a weak D call TRBD2 (5 bases). The CDR3 covers 14 residues. Germline-derived CDR1 and CDR2 are SGHVS and FQNEAQ. V shed 4 bases and J shed 3 bases, with 10 bases lying between them. This chain's CDR3 is CASSYGVGYNEQFF. The CDR3 nucleotides are TGTGCCAGCAGCTACGGGGTGGGCTACAATGAGCAGTTCTTC.

Details on this clone: Without the conserved terminal phenylalanine or tryptophan, this CDR3 likely stems from a read error. CDR3 nucleotides: TGTGCCAGCAGTTTACAGGGGGTGATCTATGGCTACACCCTC. Translated: CASSLQGVIYGYTL. V and J are TRBV7-9 and TRBJ1-2; 8 bases map to TRBD1. V lost 6 bases and J lost 4; bases outside the gene matches: 7. This CDR3 region has 14 residues. The germline CDR1 and CDR2 sequences are SEHNR and FQNEAQ (reference sequence).

The V gene is TRBV6-6, the J gene TRBJ1-1, with TRBD1 identical over 8 bases. CDR3 length: 13 residues. With V trimmed by 2 bases and J by 7 bases, 3 bases remained unmatched. In germline, CDR1 is MNHNY, CDR2 SVGAGI (reference sequence). CDR3 nucleotides: TGTGCCAGCAGTTACAGGACAGGGTATGAAGCTTTCTTT. It yields the protein CASSYRTGYEAFF.

The CDR3 region has the DNA TGTGCCAGTAGTAGTTTCCCGCGACAGGGGGCCGGCTCTGGGGCCAACGTCCTGACTTTC. Protein product: CASSSFPRQGAGSGANVLTF. The genes are TRBV19 and TRBJ2-6; 10 bases are shared with TRBD1. The length of the CDR3 is 20 residues. V lost 4 bases to trimming and J lost 0 bases; unmatched junction nucleotides: 12. CDR1 and CDR2 (germline): LNHDA, SQIVND (reference sequence).

This clone came up a few times. The chain recombines TRBV7-3 with TRBJ1-2, with D perhaps matching TRBD1 (6 bases). The V end was cut by 0 bases, the J end by 6 bases, with 14 bases between. CDR1 and CDR2 (germline): SGHTA, FQGTGA. This CDR3 region has 15 residues. The CDR3 sequence: CASSLTAGAGHGYTF. The CDR3 DNA reads as TGTGCCAGCAGCTTAACGGCGGGGGCAGGGCATGGCTACACCTTC.

The chain has TRBV6-1 and TRBJ2-3, with 7 bases that match TRBD1. Trimming cost V 2 bases and J 1 base; bases outside gene matches: 0. The CDR3 extends over 14 amino acids. CDR1 is MNHNS, CDR2 SASEGT, per germline. In DNA form, the CDR3 reads TGTGCCAGCAGTGAACAGGGGGGCACAGATACGCAGTATTTT. Translated: CASSEQGGTDTQYF.

This clone was detected ten times or more. The CDR3 loop is CASSLETSRNEQFF. CDR3 DNA sequence: TGTGCCAGCAGCTTAGAAACTAGCCGCAATGAGCAGTTCTTC. This chain uses TRBV7-9 with TRBJ2-1; possible D gene TRBD2, 6 bases. The germline V gene has CDR1 SEHNR and CDR2 FQNEAQ (reference sequence). This CDR3 is 14 amino acids long. The ends were cut back, 1 base at V and 6 bases at J, with 10 bases in the middle.

This clone turned up a few times. The J gene is TRBJ1-3, the V gene TRBV15; 8 bases are a match to TRBD1. Germline-derived CDR1 and CDR2 are LNHNV and YYDKDF (reference sequence). CDR3 length equals 18 residues. V lost 1 base and J lost 0; bases outside the gene matches: 8. The CDR3: CATSRGPAGGRSGNTIYF. For the CDR3, the DNA is TGTGCCACCAGCAGAGGGCCCGCAGGGGGCCGCTCTGGAAACACCATATATTTT. The full variable domain, in which reference TRBV15 and TRBJ1-3 provide the parts outside the CDR3, is DAMVIQNPRYQVTQFGKPVTLSCSQTLNHNVMYWYQQKSSQAPKLLFHYYDKDFNNEADTPDNFQSRRPNTSFCFLDIRSPGLGDTAMYLCATSRGPAGGRSGNTIYFGEGSWLTVV.

Here the CDR3 reads CASSRGGLTYNEQFF. The CDR3 DNA is TGTGCCAGCAGCCGGGGGGGTCTGACCTACAATGAGCAGTTCTTC. J is TRBJ2-1 and V is TRBV5-6; 8 nucleotides align to TRBD2. With V trimmed by 4 bases and J by 2 bases, 5 bases remained unmatched. The CDR3 loop spans 15 amino acids. Germline assignment: CDR1 SGHDT and CDR2 YYEEEE.

V usage is TRBV7-9 and J usage is TRBJ2-3; TRBD2 aligns across 12 bases. V shed 5 bases, J shed 2 bases, and the junction held 5 bases outside the gene matches. CDR1 and CDR2 (germline): SEHNR, FQNEAQ (reference sequence). The CDR3 totals 16 residues. The CDR3 DNA reads TGTGCCAGCAGCCTCGGACTAGCGGGATCCACAGATACGCAGTATTTT. This sequence encodes CASSLGLAGSTDTQYF. Variable domain in full (rest from reference TRBV7-9 and TRBJ2-3): DTGVSQNPRHKITKRGQNVTFRCDPISEHNRLYWYRQTLGQGPEFLTYFQNEAQLEKSRLLSDRFSAERPKGSFSTLEIQRTEQGDSAMYLCASSLGLAGSTDTQYFGPGTRLTVL.

This clone has more than one count but fewer than ten. The chain employs TRBV27 and TRBJ2-1; 13 nucleotides agree with TRBD2. After removal of 5 bases from V and 7 bases from J, the junction contained 8 bases not matched to a gene. The germline CDR1 and CDR2 sequences are MNHEY and SMNVEV (reference sequence). This CDR3 is 16 amino acids long. The DNA of the CDR3 is TGTGCCAGCAGTCCCGGACTAGCGGGAGTACAAAATGAGCAGTTCTTC. It specifies CASSPGLAGVQNEQFF.

This chain links TRBV5-1 with TRBJ2-7; 7 bases are a match to TRBD1. CDR3 length: 16 amino acids. V gave up 4 bases and J gave up 0 bases; unmatched junction bases: 10. Germline values: CDR1 SGHRS, CDR2 YFSETQ. The CDR3 region is CASSHPTGRNSYEQYF. For the CDR3, the DNA is TGCGCCAGCAGCCACCCGACAGGGCGTAACTCCTACGAGCAGTACTTC. The whole variable domain, filled in from reference TRBV5-1 and TRBJ2-7, reads KAGVTQTPRYLIKTRGQQVTLSCSPISGHRSVSWYQQTPGQGLQFLFEYFSETQRNKGNFPGRFSGRQFSNSRSEMNVSTLELGDSALYLCASSHPTGRNSYEQYFGPGTRLTVT.

The J gene is TRBJ2-2, the V gene TRBV5-4, with 7 bases lining up with TRBD2. Looked up from germline, CDR1 is SGHNT and CDR2 is YYREEE (reference sequence). The V gene end was trimmed by 4 bases and the J gene end by 1 base; junction bases not matched to a gene: 7. This CDR3 is built from 16 residues. CDR3 protein: CASSPLGGRNTGELFF. The CDR3 DNA follows: TGTGCCAGCAGCCCCCTAGGCGGGAGGAACACCGGGGAGCTGTTTTTT.

The chain joins TRBV11-3 to TRBJ2-7, with 7 nucleotides matching TRBD1. CDR1 and CDR2 from the germline V gene are SGHNT and YENEEA. V trimming: 5 bases; J trimming: 3 bases; junction bases outside the gene matches: 4. This CDR3 region has 13 residues. Here the CDR3 reads CASSRGTDYEQYF. The CDR3, as DNA: TGTGCCAGCAGCCGAGGGACAGACTACGAGCAGTACTTC.

The chain employs TRBV14 and TRBJ1-3; D not resolved. This CDR3 contains 15 residues. Germline assignment: CDR1 SGHDN and CDR2 FVKESK. Trimming took 4 bases from V and 0 from J, leaving 10 bases between them. CDR3 in amino acids: CASSPPGNSGNTIYF. The CDR3 DNA sequence: TGTGCCAGCAGCCCCCCGGGTAACTCTGGAAACACCATATATTTT.

The genes are TRBV2 and TRBJ2-5; 7 nucleotides match TRBD2. The CDR3 sequence is 13 residues long. V gave up 8 bases and J gave up 1 base; unmatched junction bases: 4. In germline, CDR1 is SNHLY, CDR2 FYNNEI. The CDR3 nucleotides read TGTGCCAGCGAGCGGGGCCCCCAAGAGACCCAGTACTTC. Protein product: CASERGPQETQYF.

A note on this clone: One junction end does not reproduce the germline sequence, and a read error may be involved. The chain links TRBV7-2 to TRBJ2-7; D remains unclear. In germline, CDR1 is SGHTA, CDR2 FQGNSA. This CDR3 has 14 residues. The CDR3 DNA is TGTGCCAGCAGCCTCGCCGGGTCCCCCTACGGGCAGTACTTC. Translated, it gives CASSLAGSPYGQYF.

The chain has TRBV5-1 and TRBJ2-1; 8 bases fit TRBD1. V dropped 0 bases and J dropped 5; count of bases not matched to a gene: 4. Germline CDR1 and CDR2: SGHRS and YFSETQ. CDR3 length: 15 amino acids. The CDR3 region has the DNA TGCGCCAGCAGCTTGGTTCAGGGGGCGAACAATGAGCAGTTCTTC. It encodes CASSLVQGANNEQFF.

The gene calls are TRBV13 and TRBJ2-1; no clear D gene. CDR3 length equals 15 residues. Trimming shortened V by 0 bases and J by 4 bases, and 10 bases separated the two germline ends. Germline loops: CDR1 PRHDT, CDR2 FYEKMQ (reference sequence). CDR3 nucleotide sequence: TGTGCCAGCAGCTTAGGCCGGTCGGGTTACAATGAGCAGTTCTTC. Protein product: CASSLGRSGYNEQFF.

J is TRBJ1-2 and V is TRBV7-9, with 7 bases matching TRBD1. Germline V gene data show CDR1 as SEHNR and CDR2 as FQNEAQ (reference sequence). The CDR3 totals 15 residues. J lost 6 bases, V lost 5 bases, and 12 bases had no gene match. The CDR3 bases are TGTGCCAGCAGCCAGGATGGGACAGCGACTGATGGCTACACCTTC. It codes for CASSQDGTATDGYTF.

This rearrangement joins TRBV9 to TRBJ2-1, with D unclear. V lost 3 bases and J 6 bases, leaving 13 bases between the germline ends. Germline lookup yields CDR1 SGDLS and CDR2 YYNGEE. The CDR3 length is 14 residues. CDR3 in DNA: TGTGCCAGCAGCGGATACATGCCCCCCAATGAGCAGTTCTTC. Protein product: CASSGYMPPNEQFF.